The text below deals with one T cell receptor beta chain. The data originate from a study of sequential checkpoint blockade in melanoma. About the study: First-line arms were nivolumab then ipilimumab, or the reverse, randomized 1:1. After both sequences, patients received maintenance nivolumab.

Indicated treatment: randomized to nivolumab then ipilimumab (arm A) or the reverse (arm B). None of the patients previously received DNA-damaging chemotherapy. Live CD3+CD8+ CD19− CD56− cells were sorted from PBMCs. Some clones are missing from TCRdb's copy, which holds only in-frame ones; the method was immunoSEQ multiplex PCR. The table records 15,000 to 20,000 clones, 85% to 95% of them present only once. Germline values: CDR1 MGHRA, CDR2 YSYEKL. The CDR3 length is 15 residues. The V segment lost 0 bases and the J segment 6 bases; nucleotides outside the gene matches: 6. Sequenced here: CD8+ T cells sorted from blood (inferred from file names), sampled from a patient given nivolumab and ipilimumab in sequence. The TCR sequence derives from a human donor with melanoma. This rearrangement joins TRBV4-1 to TRBJ1-2; 8 bases are shared with TRBD1. In nucleotides, the CDR3 is TGCGCCAGCAGCCAAGATGTAAGGACAGGGAATGGCTACACCTTC. Its translation: CASSQDVRTGNGYTF.